The T cell receptor (beta chain) under discussion was sequenced for a study of blood T cell repertoires in COVID-19. Study summary: Specimens from acute and convalescent COVID-19 originated in the United States, Italy and Spain. Sources were T cells, B-cell-depleted T cells, or PBMCs; the material itself was cDNA or gDNA.

The CDR3 length is 16 residues. With 5 bases removed from V and 0 bases from J, the gap between germline ends came to 14 bases. The germline V gene encodes CDR1 LGHNT and CDR2 FRNRAP. This clone was recorded a few times. Authors' data handling: Counts of nucleated cells, estimated from reference gene primer amplification, were obtained. Data came from immunoSEQ multiplex PCR; TCRdb stores just in-frame clones and leaves some out. V and J calls and clone size are as listed in that table; D and trimming were resolved from the DNA. The sample consists of 95,000 to 150,000 clones, just over 70% of them appearing once.

This clonotype originated in a human donor with acute or convalescent COVID-19. The donor label of this sample is uncertain. Material for sequencing was peripheral blood. This rearrangement joins TRBV12-5 to TRBJ1-3; tentatively, D is TRBD1 (6 bases). CDR3 protein: CASGPGQLVSGNTIYF. CDR3 nucleotide sequence: TGTGCTAGTGGTCCCGGACAGTTAGTCTCTGGAAACACCATATATTTT.